This entry concerns a single T cell receptor (beta chain). Its antigen is currently unknown. This entry comes from a study of cytomegalovirus exposure and HLA in healthy donors. Across the whole study: In a previous analysis, 100 million to 140 million unique TCR beta sequences were found from about 190 million T cells.

Overall study findings and caveats: Altogether, around 160 TCR beta chains were recorded as cytomegalovirus-associated.

The study ran its PCR with 60 Vbeta and 13 Jbeta primers. Sequencing used immunoSEQ multiplex PCR; TCRdb keeps in-frame clones, though not all of them. The data contain some 180,000 clones, nearly 80% of them singletons. Input material: PBMCs. The origin of this receptor is a female donor in good health and CMV-seronegative.

The chain's CDR3 is CALQTRVQDYGYTF. For the CDR3, the DNA is TGTGCCCTACAGACCAGGGTACAAGACTATGGCTACACCTTC. The gene calls are TRBV30 and TRBJ1-2; tentative D call: TRBD1 (5 bases). Trimming cost V 8 bases and J 3 bases, with 19 bases left between them. CDR1 and CDR2 from the germline V gene are GTSNPN and SVGIG (reference sequence). The CDR3 runs to 14 residues.